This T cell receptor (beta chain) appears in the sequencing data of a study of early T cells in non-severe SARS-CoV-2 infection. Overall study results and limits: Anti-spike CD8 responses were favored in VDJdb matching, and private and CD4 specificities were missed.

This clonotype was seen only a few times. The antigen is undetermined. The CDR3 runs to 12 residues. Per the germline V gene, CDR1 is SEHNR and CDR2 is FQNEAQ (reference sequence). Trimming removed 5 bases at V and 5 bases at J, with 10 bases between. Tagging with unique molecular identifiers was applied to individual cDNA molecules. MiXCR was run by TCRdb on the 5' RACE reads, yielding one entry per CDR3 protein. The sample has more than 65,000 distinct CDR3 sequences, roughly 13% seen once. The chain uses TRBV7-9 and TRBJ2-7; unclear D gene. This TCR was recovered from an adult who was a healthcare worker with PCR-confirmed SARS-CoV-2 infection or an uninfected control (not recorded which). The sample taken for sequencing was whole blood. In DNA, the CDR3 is TGTGCCAGCAGCCCTGGACGGGACGAGCAGTACTTC. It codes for CASSPGRDEQYF.